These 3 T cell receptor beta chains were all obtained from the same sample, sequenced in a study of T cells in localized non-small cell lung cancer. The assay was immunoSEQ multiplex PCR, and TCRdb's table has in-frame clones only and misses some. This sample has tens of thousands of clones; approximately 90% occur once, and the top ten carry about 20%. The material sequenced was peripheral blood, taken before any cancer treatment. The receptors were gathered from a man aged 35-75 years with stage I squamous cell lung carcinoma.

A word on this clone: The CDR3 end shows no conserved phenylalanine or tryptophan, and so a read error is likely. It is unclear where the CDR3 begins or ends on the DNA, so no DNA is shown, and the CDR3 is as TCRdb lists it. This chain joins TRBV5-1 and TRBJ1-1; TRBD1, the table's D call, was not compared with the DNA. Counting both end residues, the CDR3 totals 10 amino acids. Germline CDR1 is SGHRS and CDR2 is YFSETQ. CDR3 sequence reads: CASSLFRDRG.

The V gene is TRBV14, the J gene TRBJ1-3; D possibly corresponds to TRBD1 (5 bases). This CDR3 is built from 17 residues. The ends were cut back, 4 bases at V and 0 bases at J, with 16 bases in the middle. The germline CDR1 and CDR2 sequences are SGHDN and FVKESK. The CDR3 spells CASSPFDSRHSGNTIYF. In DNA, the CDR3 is TGTGCCAGCAGCCCATTCGACAGCCGCCACTCTGGAAACACCATATATTTT.

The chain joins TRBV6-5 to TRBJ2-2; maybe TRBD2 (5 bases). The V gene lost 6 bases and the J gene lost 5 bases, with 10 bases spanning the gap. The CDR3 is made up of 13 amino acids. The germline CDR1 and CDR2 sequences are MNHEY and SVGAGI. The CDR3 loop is CASRPRGTGELFF. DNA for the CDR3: TGTGCCAGCAGACCCCGAGGGACCGGGGAGCTGTTTTTT.